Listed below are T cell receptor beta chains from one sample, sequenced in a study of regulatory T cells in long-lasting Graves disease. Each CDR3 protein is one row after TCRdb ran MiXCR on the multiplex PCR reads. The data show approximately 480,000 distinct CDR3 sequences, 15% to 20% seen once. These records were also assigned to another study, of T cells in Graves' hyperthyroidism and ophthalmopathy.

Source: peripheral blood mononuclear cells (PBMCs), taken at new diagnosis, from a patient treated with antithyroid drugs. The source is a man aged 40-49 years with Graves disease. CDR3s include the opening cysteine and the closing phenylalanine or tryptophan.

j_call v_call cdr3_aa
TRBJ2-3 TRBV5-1 CASSLMSDTQYF
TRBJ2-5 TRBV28 CASTTGGTSGKGAQYF
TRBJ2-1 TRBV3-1 CASSQARSGSANEQFF
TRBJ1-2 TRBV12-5 CASGLTGGGYGYTF
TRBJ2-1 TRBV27 CAGSFGVGEAYNEQFF
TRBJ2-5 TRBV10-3 CAFTGTSGSKETQYF
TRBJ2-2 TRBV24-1 CATSDPGQGSTGELFF
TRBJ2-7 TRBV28 CASSPFLGQGQYEQYF
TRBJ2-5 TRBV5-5 CASSFLAGQETQYF
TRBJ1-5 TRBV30 CAWSTTGGSQPQHF
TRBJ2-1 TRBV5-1 CASSQESSYNEQFF
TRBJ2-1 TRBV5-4 CASLGRVDSNEQFF
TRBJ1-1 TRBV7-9 CASSHDRGTEAFF
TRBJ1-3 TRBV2 CASSDTRQSGNTIYF
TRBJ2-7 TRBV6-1 CASRTSGIAGVGEQYF
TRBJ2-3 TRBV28 CASSSARPTQYF
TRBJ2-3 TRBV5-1 CASSGTGTGSTDTQYF
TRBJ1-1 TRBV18 CASSPSSGNTEAFF
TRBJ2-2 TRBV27 CASSFNYSPTGELFF
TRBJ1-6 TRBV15 CATSSPRSSYNSPLHF
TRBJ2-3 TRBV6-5 CASSYWTSGRTDTQYF
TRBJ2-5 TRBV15 CATSRDRGQGRETQYF
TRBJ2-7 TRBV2 CASSSDRGAYEQYF
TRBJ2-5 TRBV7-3 CASSSGQGVGETQYF
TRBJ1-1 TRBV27 CASSDRGGFTEAFF
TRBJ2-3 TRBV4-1 CASSQDPSGSDTQYF
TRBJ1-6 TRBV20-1 CSPELGQGSSPLHF
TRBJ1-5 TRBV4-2 CASSQDGSGASNQPQHF